The present T cell receptor (beta chain) was sequenced within a study of CD8+ T cells in alopecia areata. Findings and caveats of the study: Resident alphabeta T cells of normal skin are also sequenced in scalp samples.

Germline V lookup: CDR1 GTSNPN, CDR2 SVGIG (reference sequence). Trimming left V 2 bases short and J 6 bases short, with 10 bases between. The CDR3 has 12 amino acids. Isolated RNA was reverse transcribed into cDNA used as the sequencing template. TCRdb's table, derived via immunoSEQ multiplex PCR, lists solely in-frame clones and lacks some. The sample consists of about 220,000 clones, more than 45% of them appearing once. Sample treatment: oral pan-JAK inhibitor, 5-10 mg twice daily. This clone was detected a few times. Its specificity is unknown. The chain links TRBV30 to TRBJ1-1; D not certain. The source of this sequence is a human donor with alopecia areata. The sample was CD4+ T cells sorted from blood, taken at week 4, from a patient treated with tofacitinib. In DNA, the CDR3 is TGTGCCTGGAGTCGGGGTGGCCCTGAAGCTTTCTTT. This encodes CAWSRGGPEAFF.